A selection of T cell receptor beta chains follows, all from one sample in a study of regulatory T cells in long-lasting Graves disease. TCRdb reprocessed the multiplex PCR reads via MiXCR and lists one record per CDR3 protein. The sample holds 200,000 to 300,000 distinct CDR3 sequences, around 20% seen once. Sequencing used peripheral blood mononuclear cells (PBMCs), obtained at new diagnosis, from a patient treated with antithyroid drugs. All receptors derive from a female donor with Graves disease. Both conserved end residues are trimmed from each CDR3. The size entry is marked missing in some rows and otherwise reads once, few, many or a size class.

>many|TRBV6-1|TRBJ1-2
ASRDTYRASYGYT
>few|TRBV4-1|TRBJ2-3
ASSTWTSGVRGDTQY
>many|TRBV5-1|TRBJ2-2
ASSLRDSTGELF
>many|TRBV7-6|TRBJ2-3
ASSSSGGSTDTQY
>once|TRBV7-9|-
ASSRIVGQSYEQY
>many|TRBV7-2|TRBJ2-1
ASSLARQANEQF
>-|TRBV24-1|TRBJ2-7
ATSLGPGVVYEQY
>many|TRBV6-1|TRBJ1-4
ASSPAGGEMF
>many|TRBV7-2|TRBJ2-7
ASSQGTYYEQY
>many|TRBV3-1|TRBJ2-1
ASSPGDVGSLSYNEQF
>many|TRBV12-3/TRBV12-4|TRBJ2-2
ASSGGSTGNTGELF
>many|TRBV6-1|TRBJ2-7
ASSALPGQGPYEQY
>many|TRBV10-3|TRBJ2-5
AISESGTGAETQY
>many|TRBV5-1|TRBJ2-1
ASSPRQRADNEQF
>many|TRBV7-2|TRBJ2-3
ASSLAPDTQY
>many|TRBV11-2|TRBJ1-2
ASSPSPEDYGYT
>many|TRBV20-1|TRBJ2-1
SARGGAEQF
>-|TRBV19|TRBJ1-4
ASRSVQGAREKLF
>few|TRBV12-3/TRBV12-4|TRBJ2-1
ASSELSGGSYNEQF
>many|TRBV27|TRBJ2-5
ASSFAGRETQY
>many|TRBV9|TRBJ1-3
ASSRWQGRNTIY
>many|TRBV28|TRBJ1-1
ASSLGARSEAF
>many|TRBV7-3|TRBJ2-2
ASSPSGSTGELF
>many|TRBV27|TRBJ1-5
ASRAGTVVGQPQH
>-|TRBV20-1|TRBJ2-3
SASRGPTDTQY
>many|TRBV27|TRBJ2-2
ASKVVNTGELF
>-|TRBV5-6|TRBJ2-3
ASSLTGQGLTDTQY
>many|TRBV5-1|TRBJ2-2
ASRWSTSNTGELF
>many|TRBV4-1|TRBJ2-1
ASSFKRGRVYNEQF
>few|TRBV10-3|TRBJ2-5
AISDLLMSGGTETQY
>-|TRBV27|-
ASSMRETQY
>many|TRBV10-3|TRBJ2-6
AISESYGTGGTGANVLT
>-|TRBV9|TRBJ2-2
ASSVVIDTGEPF
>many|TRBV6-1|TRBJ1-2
AARTGPIPSYGYT
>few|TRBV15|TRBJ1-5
ATSRVYRAGQPQH
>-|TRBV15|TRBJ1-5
ATSRSTGKSNQPQH
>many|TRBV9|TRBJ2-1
ASSAPGRRDGYNEQF
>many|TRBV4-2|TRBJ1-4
ASSQDLGSRGTNEKLF
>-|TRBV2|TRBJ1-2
ASSGAGRGAGYT
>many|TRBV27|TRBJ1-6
ASRQRTGYSSYNSPLH
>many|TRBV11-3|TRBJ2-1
ASSWGTSDYNEQF
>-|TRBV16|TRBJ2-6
ASSRSDRVGSGANVLT
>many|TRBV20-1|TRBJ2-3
SALPLAGGPGTQY
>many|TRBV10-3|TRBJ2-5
AISETKETQY
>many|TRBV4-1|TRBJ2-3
ASSSVGGMADTQY
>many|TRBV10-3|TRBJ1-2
AISGEPDGYT
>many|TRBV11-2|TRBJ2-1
ASSTSGNNEQF
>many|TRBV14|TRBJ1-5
ASSLAYNQPQH
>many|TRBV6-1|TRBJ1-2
ASSRRDGPYGYT
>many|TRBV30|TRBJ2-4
AWTGQGKDKNIQY
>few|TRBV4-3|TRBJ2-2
ASSLGLGASGELF
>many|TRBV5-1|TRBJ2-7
ASSRGQGRGEQY